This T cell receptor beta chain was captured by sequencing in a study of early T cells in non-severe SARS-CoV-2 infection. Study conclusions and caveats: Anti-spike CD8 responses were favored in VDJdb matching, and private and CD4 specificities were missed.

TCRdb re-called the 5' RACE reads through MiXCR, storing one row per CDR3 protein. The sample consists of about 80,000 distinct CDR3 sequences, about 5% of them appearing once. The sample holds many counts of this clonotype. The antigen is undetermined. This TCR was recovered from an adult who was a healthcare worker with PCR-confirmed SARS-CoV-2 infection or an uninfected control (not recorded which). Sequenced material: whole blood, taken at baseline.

The CDR3 here is CASSSTGHGYTF. The CDR3 DNA reads as TGTGCCAGCAGTTCGACAGGGCATGGCTACACCTTC. The J gene is TRBJ1-2, the V gene TRBV27; 7 nucleotides align to TRBD1. Unmatched junction bases numbered 2, after V lost 4 bases and J lost 6 bases. The CDR3 is 12 residues long. Germline V gene data show CDR1 as MNHEY and CDR2 as SMNVEV (reference sequence).